This T cell receptor beta chain was documented in a study of blood T cell repertoires in COVID-19 (dated by TCRdb to about 2020). About the full investigation: Samples covering the acute and convalescent phases of COVID-19 were provided by collaborators in the United States, Italy and Spain. The material from the prospective study consisted of cDNA or gDNA derived from T cells, B-cell-depleted T cells, or PBMCs. Deeply sampled blood TCRbeta repertoires from subjects exposed to, actively infected with, or recovered from COVID-19 were included in the dataset. Where available, HLA class I and class II types were taken from metadata supplied by the sample provider and were not determined by assay-based typing. Samples came from the ongoing ImmuneRACE study (first 160 participants) plus 1,254 subjects from 6 global collaborators. The repertoires were released in a freely available public database meant as a resource for research on the immune response to SARS-CoV-2. The sample metadata nearly always contained a de-identified subject ID, COVID-19 status, age in years and sex. On the study overall, not on this receptor specifically: The quantity of clinical and demographic metadata differed by source and by participant and was supplied without curation.

Each collaborating institution followed its own protocols to collect whole blood in K2EDTA tubes. Collaborator samples were shipped for TCRbeta analysis as frozen whole blood, isolated PBMCs, or DNA extracted from either sample type. Trimming accounts for 6 bases at V and 2 bases at J, while the number of junction bases matched to no gene is 7. The CDR3 covers 15 residues, taking in both the cysteine and the phenylalanine. Only CDR3 DNA remains: 45 bases, in frame from the first base. The germline V gene provides CDR1 SGHRS and CDR2 YFSETQ. The immunoSEQ Assay, a bias-controlled multiplex PCR, was used to amplify TCRbeta CDR3 regions from genomic DNA. In the original analysis: The number of nucleated cells in each sample was estimated by amplification of reference gene primers within the assay. To quantify the absolute abundance of each unique TCRbeta CDR3 rearrangement, sequence reads were collapsed and filtered. Productive Simpson clonality was computed per sample as the square root of Simpson's diversity index over productive rearrangements. TCRdb's version of the immuneACCESS table is confined to in-frame rearrangements and falls short of the full clone set. An unresolved V gene accounts for under half of the shortfall where checked; the remainder is of unknown origin. That table gives V, J and clone size, and the DNA gave D and trimming. The sample table holds 75,000 to 95,000 clones, of which approximately 86% were seen once. The biggest ten clones account for under 3.5% of the sample.

Note on this clone: The antigen it recognizes is unknown. No much larger clone exists at a distance of one base, and base qualities are not known.

This TCR derives from a man aged 50 or older with acute or convalescent COVID-19. The rearrangement joined TRBV5-1 to TRBJ1-1; 10 bases in between match TRBD1. The sequencing input was peripheral blood. CDR3 reads: CASTGQGVPNTEAFF. The base sequence is TGCGCCAGCACCGGACAGGGGGTTCCCAACACTGAAGCTTTCTTT. Extended through the reference TRBV5-1 and TRBJ1-1 proteins, this CDR3 yields the full variable domain: KAGVTQTPRYLIKTRGQQVTLSCSPISGHRSVSWYQQTPGQGLQFLFEYFSETQRNKGNFPGRFSGRQFSNSRSEMNVSTLELGDSALYLCASTGQGVPNTEAFFGQGTRLTVV.